What follows is one T cell receptor (beta chain) and its context. No antigen is known for it. This sample stems from a study of shared clonotypes between healthy human individuals. About the research overall: Those who served as donors were two women and a few men between the ages of 18 and 49.

CD8 cells regarded as naive lacked CD45RO, were positively chosen for CCR7, and omitted terminally differentiated effector memory CD45RA+ cells. The junction had 4 bases not matched to a gene; V was cut back by 4 bases and J by 7 bases. This CDR3 is built from 13 residues. Looked up from germline, CDR1 is SGDLS and CDR2 is YYNGEE. Repertoires were generated with immunoSEQ multiplex PCR, while TCRdb's copy carries only in-frame clones and drops some. The sample has about 580,000 clones; nearly 98% are singletons. Overall study findings and caveats: Clonotypes which were not shared had lower generation probabilities than clonotypes that all four donors shared. About 5% of naive CD4 clonotypes were shared across a few donors.

V gene TRBV9 combines with J gene TRBJ2-1; 8 bases agree with TRBD1. The source of this sequence is a man aged 30-40 years in good health. Input material: naive CD8+ T cells sorted from blood. The CDR3 protein is CASSTGQANEQFF. The DNA of the CDR3 is TGTGCCAGCAGCACGGGACAGGCGAATGAGCAGTTCTTC.